This TCR beta chain was identified in a study of T cell responses to AZD1222 COVID-19 vaccine. With 0 bases removed from V and 2 bases from J, the gap between germline ends came to 5 bases. The CDR3 has 13 residues. Germline loops: CDR1 SGHNT, CDR2 YYREEE (reference sequence). Overall study findings and caveats: An increase in Spike-specific TCR breadth and depth was observed after two AZD1222 doses. Distributed over spike, vaccine-associated CD4 TCRs predominated at 160-218 and 743-854. Clonal diversity was possibly underestimated, and white British individuals and females predominated among donors.

Concerning this clone: The antigen is not known.

Clones were sequenced by immunoSEQ multiplex PCR, and TCRdb holds only the in-frame ones, with some missing. The profile shows 100,000 to 150,000 clones, around 85% of them singletons. The TCR originated in an adult who received the AZD1222 COVID-19 vaccine. V and J are TRBV5-4 and TRBJ2-5; D gene uncertain. Specimen: peripheral blood, collected 28 days after the second AZD1222 dose. CDR3 DNA: TGTGCCAGCAGCTTGGTACTTCAAGAGACCCAGTACTTC. Translated: CASSLVLQETQYF.